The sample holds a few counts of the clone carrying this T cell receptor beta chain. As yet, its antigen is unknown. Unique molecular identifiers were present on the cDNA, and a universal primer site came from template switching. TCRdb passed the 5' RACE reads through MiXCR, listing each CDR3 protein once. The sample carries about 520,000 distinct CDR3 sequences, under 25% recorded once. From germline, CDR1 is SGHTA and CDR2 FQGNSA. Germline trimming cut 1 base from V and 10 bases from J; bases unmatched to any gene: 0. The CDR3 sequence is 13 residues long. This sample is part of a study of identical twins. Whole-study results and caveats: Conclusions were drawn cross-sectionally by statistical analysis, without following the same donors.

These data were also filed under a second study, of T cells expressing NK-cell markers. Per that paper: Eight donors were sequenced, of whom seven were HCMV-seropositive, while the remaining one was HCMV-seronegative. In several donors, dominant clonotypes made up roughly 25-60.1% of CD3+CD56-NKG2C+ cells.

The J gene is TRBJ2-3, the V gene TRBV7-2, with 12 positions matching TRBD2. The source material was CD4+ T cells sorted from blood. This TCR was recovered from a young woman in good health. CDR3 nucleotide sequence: TGTGCCAGCAGCTTAGGGACTAGCGGGGCGCAGTATTTT. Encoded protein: CASSLGTSGAQYF.